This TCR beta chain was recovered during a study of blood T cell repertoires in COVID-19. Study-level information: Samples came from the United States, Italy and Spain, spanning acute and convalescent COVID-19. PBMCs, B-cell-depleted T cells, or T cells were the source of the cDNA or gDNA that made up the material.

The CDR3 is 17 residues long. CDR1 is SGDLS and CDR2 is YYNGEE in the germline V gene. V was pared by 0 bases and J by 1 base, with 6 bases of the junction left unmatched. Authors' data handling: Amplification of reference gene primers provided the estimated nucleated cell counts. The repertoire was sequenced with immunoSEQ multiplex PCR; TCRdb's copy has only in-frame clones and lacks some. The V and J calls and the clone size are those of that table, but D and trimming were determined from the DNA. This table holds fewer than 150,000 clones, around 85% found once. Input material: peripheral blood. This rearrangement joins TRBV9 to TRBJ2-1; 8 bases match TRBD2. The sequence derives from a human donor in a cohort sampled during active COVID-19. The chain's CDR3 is CASSVGPGGVSYNEQFF. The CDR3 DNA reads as TGTGCCAGCAGCGTAGGTCCGGGAGGGGTTTCCTACAATGAGCAGTTCTTC.